These 30 T cell receptor beta chains share one sample of origin, sequenced in a study of T-cell memory formation after mild COVID-19. From the 5' RACE reads, TCRdb called clonotypes with MiXCR, one entry per CDR3 protein. The table lists 150,000 to 200,000 distinct CDR3 sequences, around a tenth of them singletons. Sequenced input: PBMCs or a T cell subset sorted from them (not recorded which). These receptor sequences come from a man between 18 and 29 years old who had mild COVID-19 (a few samples of this study predate the infection). Cell type and time point are not known.

The rearrangement uses TRBV7-2 and TRBJ2-5; D is uncertain. The CDR3 sequence is 12 residues long. From germline, CDR1 is SGHTA and CDR2 FQGNSA. The V and J ends lost 5 bases and 4 bases respectively, with 8 bases between them. The CDR3 protein is CASSPRPETQYF. Here the CDR3 DNA reads TGTGCCAGCAGCCCCCGCCCAGAGACCCAGTACTTC.

This clonotype was seen a handful of times. The V and J genes are TRBV28 and TRBJ1-5; D uncertain. The V gene lost 1 base and the J gene lost 6 bases, with 4 bases spanning the gap. CDR3 length: 12 amino acids. Germline values: CDR1 MDHEN, CDR2 SYDVKM. The chain's CDR3 is CASSLYRQPQHF. In DNA, the CDR3 is TGTGCCAGCAGTTTATACCGTCAGCCCCAGCATTTT.

This clonotype was counted only a few times. This sequence joins TRBV2 and TRBJ1-1; the D is unclear. In germline, CDR1 is SNHLY, CDR2 FYNNEI. V was shortened by 4 bases and J by 10 bases, with 16 bases between the two germline ends. The CDR3 is 13 amino acids. CDR3 sequence: CASSGGSPGGAFF. Here the CDR3 DNA reads TGTGCCAGCAGTGGTGGGTCGCCGGGTGGAGCTTTCTTT. Full variable domain (missing parts from reference TRBV2 and TRBJ1-1): EPEVTQTPSHQVTQMGQEVILRCVPISNHLYFYWYRQILGQKVEFLVSFYNNEISEKSEIFDDQFSVERPDGSNFTLKIRSTKLEDSAMYFCASSGGSPGGAFFGQGTRLTVV.

In this sample, this clonotype turned up a few times. The chain recombines TRBV7-9 with TRBJ1-2; weak D call: TRBD1 (5 bases). The CDR3 loop spans 14 amino acids. The germline V gene has CDR1 SEHNR and CDR2 FQNEAQ (reference sequence). V was pared by 4 bases and J by 10 bases, with 19 bases between. The CDR3 region is CASSSPFPGSIYTF. DNA for the CDR3: TGTGCCAGCAGCTCCCCGTTTCCAGGGAGTATCTACACCTTC.

J is TRBJ2-1 and V is TRBV5-1; 10 bases match TRBD2. The CDR3 length is 14 residues. CDR1 and CDR2 (germline): SGHRS, YFSETQ. After removal of 2 bases from V and 6 bases from J, the junction contained 2 bases not matched to a gene. The CDR3 DNA is TGCGCCAGCAGCTTAAGCGGGGGGGCCAATGAGCAGTTCTTC. It translates to CASSLSGGANEQFF.

The chain combines TRBV4-3 with TRBJ2-3; 8 bases line up with TRBD2. Germline loops: CDR1 LGHNA, CDR2 YSLEER. This CDR3 spans 17 amino acids. V shed 3 bases and J 4 bases; nucleotides not matched to a gene: 12. This CDR3 is CASSHSPAGGGADTQYF. The CDR3, as DNA: TGCGCCAGCAGCCATTCCCCGGCCGGGGGGGGGGCAGATACGCAGTATTTT.

The chain joins TRBV28 to TRBJ2-7, with 8 positions matching TRBD1. The CDR3 length is 14 residues. Germline assignment: CDR1 MDHEN and CDR2 SYDVKM. CDR3 in amino acids: CASSLGTGGVKSHV. Written as DNA, the CDR3 is TGTGCCAGCAGTTTGGGTACAGGGGGAGTGAAATCCCACGTC.

Only a few counts were recorded for this clonotype. The chain links TRBV6-2 or TRBV6-3 to TRBJ1-6, with D maybe TRBD1 (5 bases). V was trimmed by 5 bases and J by 4 bases, leaving 12 bases between them. The CDR3 length is 15 residues. CDR1 is MNHEY, CDR2 SVGEGT, per germline. This chain's CDR3 is CASSEPGRYNSPLHF. The CDR3 DNA reads TGTGCCAGCAGTGAACCGGGACGATATAATTCACCCCTCCACTTT.

This clonotype has only a few counts. This chain uses TRBV4-2 with TRBJ2-5; 7 positions match TRBD1. Germline-derived CDR1 and CDR2 are LGHNA and YNFKEQ. V lost 4 bases and J lost 1; bases outside the gene matches: 6. This CDR3 spans 15 amino acids. The CDR3, as DNA: TGTGCCAGCAGCCGATCCGACAGGGCCCAAGAGACCCAGTACTTC. This codes for CASSRSDRAQETQYF.

This clonotype was seen a handful of times. The CDR3 spells CASSPLTEFAGTQYF. Here the CDR3 DNA reads TGTGCCAGCAGCCCCCTGACAGAGTTCGCCGGGACCCAGTACTTC. The chain couples TRBV9 to TRBJ2-5; TRBD1 is a possible D gene (5 bases). V shed 4 bases and J shed 7 bases, with 20 bases lying between them. This CDR3 region has 15 residues. Germline V gene lookup returns CDR1 SGDLS and CDR2 YYNGEE.

The table lists this clonotype with a few counts. The chain employs TRBV25-1 and TRBJ1-2, with 10 bases that match TRBD1. The CDR3 length is 17 residues. V lost 4 bases and J lost 3; bases outside the gene matches: 11. CDR1 and CDR2 (germline): MGHDK, SYGVNS. CDR3 DNA sequence: TGTGCCAGCAGTGGTACCGGGACAGGGGACATTTACTATGGCTACACCTTC. Protein product: CASSGTGTGDIYYGYTF.

This chain connects TRBV6-2 or TRBV6-3 to TRBJ2-5; D gene unclear. CDR1 and CDR2 (germline): MNHEY, SVGEGT. Trimming removed 8 bases at V and 5 bases at J, with 6 bases between. The CDR3 has 10 residues. CDR3 nucleotide sequence: TGTGCCAGCCCGCCGGAGACCCAGTACTTC. It yields the protein CASPPETQYF.

This sequence joins TRBV10-3 and TRBJ1-4, with TRBD1 matching over 9 bases. CDR1 and CDR2 from the germline V gene are ENHRY and SYGVKD. Trimming at V came to 11 bases and at J to 5 bases, leaving 6 bases not matched to a gene. The CDR3 consists of 13 residues. The CDR3 loop is CAARTGENEKLFF. CDR3 bases: TGTGCCGCCCGGACAGGGGAAAATGAAAAACTGTTTTTT.

This clonotype was seen only a few times. The chain has TRBV4-3 and TRBJ2-3; TRBD2 matches 16 bases. The V and J ends lost 4 bases and 4 bases, in that order; junction bases with no gene match: 8. The germline V gene encodes CDR1 LGHNA and CDR2 YSLEER. The CDR3 covers 18 residues. The CDR3: CASSRAGTSGGAPDTQYF. The CDR3 DNA reads as TGCGCCAGCAGCCGGGCCGGGACTAGCGGGGGGGCCCCAGATACGCAGTATTTT.

In its sample, this clonotype was seen many times. The chain has TRBV30 and TRBJ2-3; D might be TRBD2 (5 bases). Germline V lookup: CDR1 GTSNPN, CDR2 SVGIG (reference sequence). Trimming stripped 2 bases from V and 3 bases from J, with 9 bases between. The CDR3 is 13 residues long. CDR3 DNA: TGTGCCTGGAGTCGGGGTATGACAGATACGCAGTATTTT. It specifies CAWSRGMTDTQYF.

This clonotype was counted many times. The gene calls are TRBV24-1 and TRBJ2-2; 9 bases are a match to TRBD1. The J segment lost 4 bases and the V segment lost 3 bases, leaving 11 bases of the junction unmatched. The CDR3 runs to 18 residues. The V gene's germline CDR1 is KGHDR and CDR2 SFDVKD. This chain's CDR3 is CATSDPSMGQGGTGELFF. The CDR3 DNA is TGTGCCACCAGTGATCCCTCGATGGGACAGGGAGGCACCGGGGAGCTGTTTTTT.

This clonotype showed up just a few times. The J gene is TRBJ1-2, the V gene TRBV12-3 or TRBV12-4; D possibly corresponds to TRBD1 (6 bases). V dropped 3 bases and J dropped 6 bases, with 8 bases sitting between them. This CDR3 comprises 12 residues. The CDR3 loop reads CASSLGADGYTF. CDR3 nucleotide sequence: TGTGCCAGCAGTTTGGGGGCGGATGGCTACACCTTC.

This clonotype showed up just a few times. The chain joins TRBV5-1 to TRBJ2-7, with 7 bases fitting TRBD1. The germline V gene encodes CDR1 SGHRS and CDR2 YFSETQ. Trimming cost V 5 bases and J 4 bases; bases outside gene matches: 6. The CDR3 has 13 residues. In DNA, the CDR3 is TGCGCCAGCAGGGCCGGGACAGATTACGAGCAGTACTTC. It codes for CASRAGTDYEQYF.

This clonotype turned up a few times. V usage is TRBV11-2 and J usage is TRBJ2-7, with D possibly TRBD2 on 5 matching bases. From germline, CDR1 is SGHAT and CDR2 FQNNGV. V lost 5 bases and J lost 3, with 8 bases in between. CDR3 size: 12 residues. The CDR3 coding sequence is TGTGCCAGCAGCGCTGAGGGCTACGAGCAGTACGTC. Translating gives CASSAEGYEQYV.

V is TRBV24-1 and J is TRBJ2-2; D ambiguous. The CDR3 has 15 amino acids. V was clipped by 7 bases and J by 4 bases, with 15 bases between them. Germline loops: CDR1 KGHDR, CDR2 SFDVKD. CDR3 nucleotides: TGTGCCACCAGCGACTCTCGACGGCCCACCGGGGAGCTGTTTTTT. Its protein is CATSDSRRPTGELFF.

This clonotype was detected only a few times. The genes are TRBV20-1 and TRBJ1-1, with 7 bases fitting TRBD1. Trimming removed 6 bases from V and 7 bases from J; junction bases left unmatched: 11. Germline values: CDR1 DFQATT, CDR2 SNEGSKA (reference sequence). This CDR3 spans 13 amino acids. The CDR3 spells CSACDPGQVEAFF. The CDR3 DNA reads as TGCAGTGCGTGTGACCCCGGACAGGTTGAAGCTTTCTTT.

This clonotype was seen a few times. The V call is TRBV7-2, the J call TRBJ1-1; 9 nucleotides match TRBD1. CDR1 is SGHTA and CDR2 is FQGNSA in the germline V gene. The CDR3 is 14 residues long. The trim removed 5 bases at V and 8 bases at J, leaving 9 bases unmatched. The CDR3 protein is CASSHTPGTGEAFF. DNA of the CDR3: TGTGCCAGCAGCCACACTCCCGGGACAGGGGAAGCTTTCTTT.

Only a few counts were recorded for this clonotype. This sequence joins TRBV2 and TRBJ2-2; D possibly corresponds to TRBD1 (5 bases). CDR1 and CDR2 from the germline V gene are SNHLY and FYNNEI. Between the trimmed V and J ends, which lost 0 bases and 4 bases, there was a span of 6 bases. The CDR3 spans 14 residues. The CDR3 region is CASSEAGATGELFF. Here the CDR3 DNA reads TGTGCCAGCAGTGAAGCAGGGGCCACCGGGGAGCTGTTTTTT.

V is TRBV6-5 and J is TRBJ1-1; 7 bases fit TRBD1. The CDR3 is made up of 11 amino acids. Germline assignment: CDR1 MNHEY and CDR2 SVGAGI. V shed 5 bases and J 8 bases; nucleotides not matched to a gene: 2. The CDR3 DNA sequence: TGTGCCAGCAGTCAGGGGGGGGAAGCTTTCTTT. Amino acids: CASSQGGEAFF.

This clonotype was counted a few times. This chain's CDR3 is CASSLFGSYEQYV. In DNA, the CDR3 is TGTGCCAGCAGTTTATTTGGGTCCTACGAGCAGTACGTC. The chain has TRBV12-3 or TRBV12-4 and TRBJ2-7; D is unresolved. Trimming left V 2 bases short and J 1 base short, with 6 bases between. The CDR3 length is 13 residues.

This clonotype was observed a few times. The gene calls are TRBV20-1 and TRBJ1-5, with D possibly being TRBD1 (5 bases). The V gene lost 6 bases and the J gene lost 4 bases, with 19 bases spanning the gap. Germline loops: CDR1 DFQATT, CDR2 SNEGSKA (reference sequence). This CDR3 contains 15 residues. CDR3 bases: TGCAGTGCCGCTGTTCAGGGCCTCAAAAATCAGCCCCAGCATTTT. Amino acids: CSAAVQGLKNQPQHF.

The chain links TRBV5-1 to TRBJ2-2; D may be TRBD1 (5 bases). Germline-derived CDR1 and CDR2 are SGHRS and YFSETQ. V was pared by 2 bases and J by 3 bases, with 8 bases between. The CDR3 runs 14 residues. CDR3 nucleotides: TGCGCCAGCAGCTTAGCAGGGTACACCGGGGAGCTGTTTTTT. Translating gives CASSLAGYTGELFF. Looking up the rest from reference TRBV5-1 and TRBJ2-2 gives the full variable domain: KAGVTQTPRYLIKTRGQQVTLSCSPISGHRSVSWYQQTPGQGLQFLFEYFSETQRNKGNFPGRFSGRQFSNSRSEMNVSTLELGDSALYLCASSLAGYTGELFFGEGSRLTVL.

The chain joins TRBV7-9 to TRBJ2-3; 8 bases agree with TRBD2. With 5 bases clipped from V and 2 bases from J, the junction kept 6 bases outside the gene matches. CDR1 is SEHNR and CDR2 is FQNEAQ in the germline V gene (reference sequence). The CDR3 consists of 15 residues. CDR3 protein: CASSPRGGYTDTQYF. The CDR3 DNA follows: TGTGCCAGCAGCCCACGGGGGGGGTACACAGATACGCAGTATTTT.

This clonotype was counted at least ten times. This chain uses TRBV5-6 with TRBJ1-2, with a possible D match to TRBD1 (6 bases). The CDR3 runs 13 residues. Looked up from germline, CDR1 is SGHDT and CDR2 is YYEEEE. Trimming removed 4 bases at V and 3 bases at J, with 10 bases between. The CDR3 is CASSQGFHYGYTF. The CDR3 DNA reads as TGTGCCAGCAGCCAGGGGTTCCACTATGGCTACACCTTC. Combining the CDR3 with reference TRBV5-6 and TRBJ1-2 gives the whole variable domain DAGVTQSPTHLIKTRGQQVTLRCSPKSGHDTVSWYQQALGQGPQFIFQYYEEEERQRGNFPDRFSGHQFPNYSSELNVNALLLGDSALYLCASSQGFHYGYTFGSGTRLTVV.

The V and J genes are TRBV28 and TRBJ1-5, with a weak D call TRBD1 (5 bases). CDR3 length equals 12 residues. Germline values: CDR1 MDHEN, CDR2 SYDVKM. With 10 bases removed from V and 4 bases from J, the gap between germline ends came to 11 bases. The CDR3 DNA follows: TGTGCCACCGCAGGGACTAATCAGCCCCAGCATTTT. This codes for CATAGTNQPQHF.